What follows is one T cell receptor (beta chain) and its context. The data belong to a study of blood T cell repertoires in COVID-19. Study overall: The cDNA or gDNA used as material had been derived from T cells, B-cell-depleted T cells, or PBMCs.

Germline-derived CDR1 and CDR2 are MNHEY and SVGAGI. The CDR3 spans 14 residues. V was pared by 4 bases and J by 0 bases, with 10 bases between. Generated by immunoSEQ multiplex PCR, the TCRdb table keeps only in-frame clones and is missing some. The table includes nearly 200,000 clones, roughly 90% detected once. The source material was peripheral blood. The gene calls are TRBV6-5 and TRBJ2-7; no clear D. The TCR originated in a woman aged 40 to 50 who had recovered from COVID-19. The CDR3 DNA sequence: TGTGCCAGCAGTTTTTTTGGCAGCTCCTACGAGCAGTACTTC. Its protein product is CASSFFGSSYEQYF.